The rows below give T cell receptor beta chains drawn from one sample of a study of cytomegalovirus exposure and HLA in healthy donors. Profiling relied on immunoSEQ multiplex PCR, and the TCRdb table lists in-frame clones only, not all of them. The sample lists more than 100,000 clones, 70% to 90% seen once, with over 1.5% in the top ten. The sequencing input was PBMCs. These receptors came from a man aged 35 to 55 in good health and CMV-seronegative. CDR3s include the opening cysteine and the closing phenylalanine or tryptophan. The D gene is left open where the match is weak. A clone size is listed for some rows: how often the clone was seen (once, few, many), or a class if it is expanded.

cdr3_nt: TGTGCCAGTAGTATCCCAGGACAGGGATACGGGGAGCTGTTTTTT
cdr3_aa: CASSIPGQGYGELFF
v_call: TRBV19
clone_size: few
d_call: TRBD1
j_call: TRBJ2-2

cdr3_nt: TGTGCCAGCAGCGGTGGGACAGGGCATCGCAATCAGCCCCAGCATTTT
cdr3_aa: CASSGGTGHRNQPQHF
v_call: TRBV5-8
clone_size: .
d_call: TRBD1
j_call: TRBJ1-5

cdr3_nt: TGTGCCAGCAGCTTGGGGGATTGGGGCAGGGGATACGAGCAGTACTTC
cdr3_aa: CASSLGDWGRGYEQYF
v_call: TRBV5-6
clone_size: .
d_call: .
j_call: TRBJ2-7

cdr3_nt: TGTGCCAGCAGTGATCTAGCGGGAGGGCCCCCAGATACGCAGTATTTT
cdr3_aa: CASSDLAGGPPDTQYF
v_call: TRBV6-4
clone_size: .
d_call: TRBD2
j_call: TRBJ2-3

cdr3_nt: TGTGCCAGCAGCTTTAATACGGGAGCGGTGACGGGCAATGAGCAGTTCTTC
cdr3_aa: CASSFNTGAVTGNEQFF
v_call: TRBV5-6
clone_size: .
d_call: .
j_call: TRBJ2-1

cdr3_nt: TGTGCCAGCAGCTTCGAACTAGCGGGGGGTCAAGAGACCCAGTACTTC
cdr3_aa: CASSFELAGGQETQYF
v_call: TRBV9
clone_size: .
d_call: TRBD2
j_call: TRBJ2-5

cdr3_nt: TGTGCCAGCAGTTTAAACGGGATTGCCGAGCAGTTCTTC
cdr3_aa: CASSLNGIAEQFF
v_call: TRBV27
clone_size: .
d_call: .
j_call: TRBJ2-1

cdr3_nt: TGTGCCAGTAGTATGGGGACATTTCTACAGCCCCAGCATTTT
cdr3_aa: CASSMGTFLQPQHF
v_call: TRBV19
clone_size: .
d_call: .
j_call: TRBJ1-5

cdr3_nt: TGTGCCAGCACCCCCTCCGGGGGGCCCTACGAGCAGTACTTC
cdr3_aa: CASTPSGGPYEQYF
v_call: TRBV11-2
clone_size: .
d_call: .
j_call: TRBJ2-7

cdr3_nt: TGCGCCAGCAGCTTGGCCAGCCCAGTCAGGGGCGAGCAGTACTTC
cdr3_aa: CASSLASPVRGEQYF
v_call: TRBV5-1
clone_size: .
d_call: .
j_call: TRBJ2-7

cdr3_nt: TGCGCCAGCAGCTTGGAGGGGTCCTACGAGCAGTACTTC
cdr3_aa: CASSLEGSYEQYF
v_call: TRBV5-1
clone_size: .
d_call: .
j_call: TRBJ2-7

cdr3_nt: TGTGCCAGCAGCTTGGGGACAGGGACTAGCAATCAGCCCCAGCATTTT
cdr3_aa: CASSLGTGTSNQPQHF
v_call: TRBV5-6
clone_size: .
d_call: TRBD1
j_call: TRBJ1-5

cdr3_nt: TGCGCCAGCAGCCCTCAGCGGTCAGGGGAGGGTGGCTACACCTTC
cdr3_aa: CASSPQRSGEGGYTF
v_call: TRBV4-1
clone_size: .
d_call: .
j_call: TRBJ1-2

cdr3_nt: TGTGCCAGCAGTTCCCCTCAGGGTGGGGCGTACGAGCAGTACTTC
cdr3_aa: CASSSPQGGAYEQYF
v_call: TRBV27
clone_size: .
d_call: .
j_call: TRBJ2-7

cdr3_nt: TGTGCCAGCAGCCAACAATTGACAGGGAGGAAGGCTTTCTTT
cdr3_aa: CASSQQLTGRKAFF
v_call: TRBV4-2
clone_size: .
d_call: TRBD1
j_call: TRBJ1-1

cdr3_nt: TGTGCCAGCAGCCCCCGGCGGGAGACCCAGTACTTC
cdr3_aa: CASSPRRETQYF
v_call: TRBV5-8
clone_size: once
d_call: .
j_call: TRBJ2-5

cdr3_nt: TGTGCCAGCAGTTTAGGTTTCAACAACTACGAGCAGTACTTC
cdr3_aa: CASSLGFNNYEQYF
v_call: TRBV27
clone_size: .
d_call: .
j_call: TRBJ2-7

cdr3_nt: TGCGCCAGCAGCTCCCAGGGGACGGACTATGGCTACACCTTC
cdr3_aa: CASSSQGTDYGYTF
v_call: TRBV5-1
clone_size: .
d_call: .
j_call: TRBJ1-2

cdr3_nt: TGTGCCAGCAGCCCCAGGGGTGTAGACACCGGGGAGCTGTTTTTT
cdr3_aa: CASSPRGVDTGELFF
v_call: TRBV7-9
clone_size: .
d_call: .
j_call: TRBJ2-2

cdr3_nt: TGTGCCAGCAGTTTAACTGCGGGAGGGCCCAACGAGCAGTACTTC
cdr3_aa: CASSLTAGGPNEQYF
v_call: TRBV27
clone_size: .
d_call: TRBD2
j_call: TRBJ2-7

cdr3_nt: TGCGCCAGCAGCCAAGGGCCGGGACAGGGCACTGAAGCTTTCTTT
cdr3_aa: CASSQGPGQGTEAFF
v_call: TRBV4-1
clone_size: .
d_call: TRBD1
j_call: TRBJ1-1

cdr3_nt: TGTGCCAGCACCTGGGACTCCCGGGGTTCACCCCTCCACTTT
cdr3_aa: CASTWDSRGSPLHF
v_call: TRBV7-2
clone_size: few
d_call: .
j_call: TRBJ1-6

cdr3_nt: TGTGCTAGCAGTCCCGGGACTGTCACAGATACGCAGTATTTT
cdr3_aa: CASSPGTVTDTQYF
v_call: TRBV7-7
clone_size: .
d_call: .
j_call: TRBJ2-3

cdr3_nt: TGTGCCAGCCGCCGCCGGGAAGACAATGAGCAGTTCTTC
cdr3_aa: CASRRREDNEQFF
v_call: TRBV2
clone_size: .
d_call: .
j_call: TRBJ2-1

cdr3_nt: TGTGCCAGCAGACACCGGGATCGTCGTTACGAGCAGTACTTC
cdr3_aa: CASRHRDRRYEQYF
v_call: TRBV6-1
clone_size: .
d_call: .
j_call: TRBJ2-7

cdr3_nt: TGTGCCAGCAGCGTGACAGGGACCCTCTACGAGCAGTACTTC
cdr3_aa: CASSVTGTLYEQYF
v_call: TRBV7-2
clone_size: .
d_call: TRBD1
j_call: TRBJ2-7

cdr3_nt: TGTGCCAGCAGCACGGGACAGCCCTTCTATGGCTACACCTTC
cdr3_aa: CASSTGQPFYGYTF
v_call: TRBV9
clone_size: .
d_call: TRBD1
j_call: TRBJ1-2

cdr3_nt: TGTGCTAGTGGTTTGGAGCGAAGCACAGATACGCAGTATTTT
cdr3_aa: CASGLERSTDTQYF
v_call: TRBV12-5
clone_size: .
d_call: .
j_call: TRBJ2-3

cdr3_nt: TGTGCCAGCAGCCTAAACAGGGTTTGGGATCCCACCGGGGAGCTGTTTTTT
cdr3_aa: CASSLNRVWDPTGELFF
v_call: TRBV7-3
clone_size: .
d_call: .
j_call: TRBJ2-2

cdr3_nt: TGTGCCAGCAGCGACCCCAACAGGGGTCCCTACGAGCAGTACTTC
cdr3_aa: CASSDPNRGPYEQYF
v_call: TRBV5-4
clone_size: .
d_call: TRBD1
j_call: TRBJ2-7

cdr3_nt: TGTTCCAGCAGCCCCGGACAGGGTGACTATGGCTACACCTTC
cdr3_aa: CSSSPGQGDYGYTF
v_call: TRBV7-9
clone_size: .
d_call: TRBD1
j_call: TRBJ1-2

cdr3_nt: TGTGCCAGCAGCCAGGGAAGGTCCTATAATTCACCCCTCCACTTT
cdr3_aa: CASSQGRSYNSPLHF
v_call: TRBV7-2
clone_size: .
d_call: .
j_call: TRBJ1-6

cdr3_nt: TGTGCCAGCCGAGCGAGCGGTTCCTACGAGCAGTACTTC
cdr3_aa: CASRASGSYEQYF
v_call: TRBV7-3
clone_size: .
d_call: .
j_call: TRBJ2-7